This T cell receptor (beta chain) came from a study of Graves' ophthalmopathy and Graves' hyperthyroidism. The sequenced template was RNA, covering the TCR beta CDR3 region. The workflow started with a first-round RT-PCR run with HTBI primers and then moved on to a second-round multiplex PCR. MiXCR, applied by TCRdb to the multiplex PCR reads, yields one record per CDR3 protein. Counted here are approximately 640,000 distinct CDR3 sequences, more than 40% occurring once; the ten biggest clones make up roughly 3%. Diagnosis used clinical symptoms, serum thyroxine, TRAb, thyroid ultrasound and orbital computed tomography. V trimming: 7 bases; J trimming: 3 bases; junction bases outside the gene matches: 8. This CDR3 contains 15 residues. Germline CDR1 is MNHEY and CDR2 is SVGAGI.

The sample comprised peripheral blood. The V and J genes are TRBV6-5 and TRBJ1-5; TRBD1 matches 8 bases. The receptor was isolated from an adult man with Graves' ophthalmopathy. CDR3 sequence (DNA): TGTGCCAGCACCACTGACAGGGGCTCCAATCAGCCCCAGCATTTT. As protein: CASTTDRGSNQPQHF.